This TCR beta chain stems from a study of cytomegalovirus exposure and HLA in healthy donors. PCR employed 60 Vbeta and 13 Jbeta primers. The method was immunoSEQ multiplex PCR; TCRdb's version includes in-frame clones alone and lacks a portion of them. The profile covers 100,000 to 150,000 clones, with 80% to 90% appearing a single time and 5.5% to 7% taken by the ten largest. This CDR3 has 14 residues. The V gene's germline CDR1 is SQVTM and CDR2 ANQGSEA. With V trimmed by 3 bases and J by 2 bases, 6 bases remained unmatched. The specimen was PBMCs. This TCR came from a woman aged 40 to 50 in good health and CMV-seropositive. The chain employs TRBV29-1 and TRBJ2-5, with 7 bases aligning to TRBD2. The CDR3 DNA is TGCAGCGTTGAGTGGTCAGCGGGACAAGAGACCCAGTACTTC. As protein: CSVEWSAGQETQYF.